Shown below are 5 T cell receptor beta chains from a single sample sequenced in a study of identical twins (dated by TCRdb to the mid-2010s). The library was prepared using 5' RACE. The sequencer listed for this sample is Illumina HiSeq 2000. TCRdb ran its own pipeline on the public reads, namely fastp trimming at Q25 and MiXCR clone calling, and kept in-frame beta chains. Under each unique CDR3 protein, matching rows form one entry showing the most common genes and DNA. For this sample there are some 440,000 distinct CDR3 sequences; around 24% appear just once. The ten largest make up just under 3% of the sample. These records were also assigned to another study, of T cells expressing NK-cell markers.

What was sequenced was CD4+ T cells sorted from blood. All receptors derive from a woman between 18 and 29 years old in good health.

This clonotype was picked up a small number of times. The chain is built from TRBV20-1 and TRBJ2-3; D gene ambiguous. The germline V gene has CDR1 DFQATT and CDR2 SNEGSKA (reference sequence). The CDR3 covers 13 residues. Trimming cost V 3 bases and J 3 bases, with 10 bases left between them. CDR3 sequence: CSARSTVTDTQYF. The CDR3 DNA follows: TGCAGTGCTAGGAGTACGGTAACAGATACGCAGTATTTT.

This clonotype has only one observation. This chain links TRBV5-5 with TRBJ2-2, with D possibly TRBD1 on 6 matching bases. In germline, CDR1 is SGHKS, CDR2 YYEKEE (reference sequence). Trimming took 3 bases from V and 0 from J, leaving 12 bases between them. The CDR3 loop spans 16 amino acids. In DNA, the CDR3 is TGTGCCAGCAGCTCCCCGGGACACTCGAACACCGGGGAGCTGTTTTTT. The encoded protein is CASSSPGHSNTGELFF.

The chain carries TRBV9 and TRBJ1-6; possible D gene TRBD1, 6 bases. The CDR3 extends over 15 amino acids. The V gene's germline CDR1 is SGDLS and CDR2 YYNGEE. The V gene lost 4 bases and the J gene lost 7 bases, with 15 bases spanning the gap. CDR3 nucleotide sequence: TGTGCCAGCAGCTCACAGGGATCTAACAATTCACCCCTCCACTTT. Its translation is CASSSQGSNNSPLHF.

This chain links TRBV3-1 with TRBJ1-1; D uncertain. Germline CDR1 reads LGHDT; CDR2 reads YNNKEL (reference sequence). This CDR3 is built from 16 residues. Trimming shortened V by 4 bases and J by 1 base, and 16 bases separated the two germline ends. CDR3 region: CASSRSGSVWNTEAFF. The CDR3 DNA sequence: TGTGCCAGCAGCCGCTCGGGCTCCGTCTGGAACACTGAAGCTTTCTTT. The full variable domain, its missing parts supplied by reference TRBV3-1 and TRBJ1-1, is DTAVSQTPKYLVTQMGNDKSIKCEQNLGHDTMYWYKQDSKKFLKIMFSYNNKELIINETVPNRFSPKSPDKAHLNLHINSLELGDSAVYFCASSRSGSVWNTEAFFGQGTRLTVV.

The chain has TRBV10-3 and TRBJ2-6; D perhaps matches TRBD1 (5 bases). Germline V gene sequence: CDR1 ENHRY, CDR2 SYGVKD. CDR3 length: 16 amino acids. Trimming removed 5 bases at V and 0 bases at J, with 11 bases between. CDR3 sequence: CAISSDITSGANVLTF. CDR3 sequence (DNA): TGTGCCATCAGTTCGGACATTACCTCTGGGGCCAACGTCCTGACTTTC.